This T cell receptor beta chain was captured in a study of blood T cell repertoires in COVID-19. Here immunoSEQ multiplex PCR was the method, and the copy in TCRdb shows in-frame clones only, minus some. Of hundreds of thousands of clones in the sample, roughly 91% are singletons; the top ten hold around 4%. Germline V CDR1 and CDR2: LGHDT, YNNKEL (reference sequence). There are 14 residues in the CDR3. J was trimmed by 7 bases and V by 4 bases; bases with no gene match: 4. Source material: PBMCs or T cells enriched from blood (not recorded which). The TCR was taken from a woman in her twenties or thirties with acute COVID-19. The V gene is TRBV3-1 (or the pseudogene TRBV3-2), the J gene TRBJ1-6; TRBD1 aligns across 7 bases. The CDR3 coding sequence is TGTGCCAGCAGCCCCAGGACAGGAAATTCACCCCTCCACTTT. Its translation is CASSPRTGNSPLHF.